The next 28 T cell receptor beta chains were all read from a single sample in a study of CD4 T cells in relation to SARS-CoV-2 and coronaviruses. CD4+ T cells from unexposed donors were obtained before the COVID-19 pandemic (2011-2018). Sequencing was performed with immunoSEQ multiplex PCR; in TCRdb, only in-frame clones are kept and a portion is missing. The sample includes around 69,000 clones, about 95% of them seen just once. The source material was naive CD4+ T cells from PBMCs. The subset is: naive CD4+ T cells isolated by negative enrichment. Receptors were obtained from a human donor in good health.

V usage is TRBV5-6 and J usage is TRBJ1-1; no clear D. This CDR3 spans 15 amino acids. Trimming stripped 0 bases from V and 3 bases from J, with 12 bases between. The germline V gene has CDR1 SGHDT and CDR2 YYEEEE. CDR3 in DNA: TGTGCCAGCAGCTTGGCTCCAGGCGGGCACACTGAAGCTTTCTTT. Translating it yields CASSLAPGGHTEAFF.

This rearrangement joins TRBV5-1 to TRBJ1-5; D is perhaps TRBD1 (6 bases). The ends were cut back, 4 bases at V and 3 bases at J, with 11 bases in the middle. This CDR3 has 14 residues. Germline V gene lookup returns CDR1 SGHRS and CDR2 YFSETQ. The CDR3 sequence: CASSSGQPNQPQHF. CDR3 DNA sequence: TGCGCCAGCAGCAGCGGACAGCCCAATCAGCCCCAGCATTTT.

The chain links TRBV7-8 to TRBJ1-1; unclear D gene. The CDR3 sequence is 13 residues long. Germline-derived CDR1 and CDR2 are SGHVS and FQNEAQ. V lost 5 bases, J lost 4 bases, and 11 bases lay in between. The CDR3 here is CASSRMAGTEAFF. CDR3 bases: TGTGCCAGCAGCCGTATGGCCGGCACTGAAGCTTTCTTT.

The chain combines TRBV28 with TRBJ2-7; 8 nucleotides agree with TRBD1. V lost 2 bases and J lost 3; bases outside the gene matches: 6. From germline, CDR1 is MDHEN and CDR2 SYDVKM. The CDR3 is made up of 15 amino acids. The CDR3 sequence is CASSLERTGNYEQYF. CDR3 nucleotides: TGTGCCAGCAGTTTAGAACGGACAGGGAACTACGAGCAGTACTTC.

The rearrangement uses TRBV4-2 and TRBJ2-2; 9 bases map to TRBD2. With 2 bases clipped from V and 4 bases from J, the junction kept 11 bases outside the gene matches. The CDR3 loop spans 18 amino acids. CDR1 and CDR2 from the germline V gene are LGHNA and YNFKEQ. CDR3 in DNA: TGTGCCAGCAGCCAATCCGTCACTAGCGGGCCAGTCACCGGGGAGCTGTTTTTT. It codes for CASSQSVTSGPVTGELFF.

The V call is TRBV24-1, the J call TRBJ2-1; no clear D. This CDR3 spans 16 amino acids. Trimming shortened V by 0 bases and J by 0 bases, and 8 bases separated the two germline ends. CDR1 is KGHDR, CDR2 SFDVKD, per germline. The CDR3 coding sequence is TGTGCCACCAGTGATTTGGCAGTAGCCTCCTACAATGAGCAGTTCTTC. Translation gives CATSDLAVASYNEQFF.

The V call is TRBV10-2, the J call TRBJ2-5; tentatively, D is TRBD2 (5 bases). This CDR3 region has 13 residues. V lost 3 bases and J 5 bases, leaving 10 bases between the germline ends. The germline V gene has CDR1 WSHSY and CDR2 SAAADI. The CDR3 DNA is TGCGCCAGCAGTGACGCCGGGGTTGAGACCCAGTACTTC. Residues: CASSDAGVETQYF.

The DNA of the CDR3 is TGTGCCAGCAGGGCAGCGGCTATCACCTACAATGAGCAGTTCTTC. Protein: CASRAAAITYNEQFF. The gene calls are TRBV7-2 and TRBJ2-1; possible D gene TRBD2, 5 bases. V dropped 6 bases and J dropped 2 bases, with 14 bases sitting between them. Germline CDR1 SGHTA, CDR2 FQGNSA. This CDR3 region has 15 residues.

The chain couples TRBV2 to TRBJ2-4; D may be TRBD2 (6 bases). There are 19 residues in the CDR3. The germline V and J ends were trimmed by 6 bases and 0 bases, with 24 bases remaining between them. CDR1 is SNHLY and CDR2 is FYNNEI in the germline V gene. This CDR3 reads CASRPEPGLSQLAKNIQYF. CDR3 nucleotides: TGTGCCAGCAGACCCGAACCGGGACTTTCGCAGCTAGCCAAAAACATTCAGTACTTC.

The gene calls are TRBV10-1 and TRBJ2-7, with D uncertain. This CDR3 region has 13 residues. The germline V gene has CDR1 WNHNN and CDR2 SYGVQD (reference sequence). Trimming removed 4 bases at V and 2 bases at J, with 9 bases between. The CDR3, as DNA: TGCGCCAGCAGTGTTGGTGACACCTACGAGCAGTACTTC. Amino acids: CASSVGDTYEQYF.

V and J are TRBV6-5 and TRBJ2-3; tentatively, D is TRBD1 (6 bases). The germline V gene encodes CDR1 MNHEY and CDR2 SVGAGI. The CDR3 contains 14 residues. The V and J ends lost 6 bases and 0 bases respectively, with 10 bases between them. The CDR3 DNA reads TGTGCCAGCAGCAGGACAGATAGCACAGATACGCAGTATTTT. It yields the protein CASSRTDSTDTQYF.

CDR3 bases: TGTGCCATCAGTGGACTAGCGGGGAACACCGGGGAGCTGTTTTTT. It is translated as CAISGLAGNTGELFF. This rearrangement joins TRBV10-3 to TRBJ2-2; 10 bases align to TRBD2. Germline CDR1 is ENHRY and CDR2 is SYGVKD. The CDR3 has 15 residues. V shed 4 bases and J 1 base; nucleotides not matched to a gene: 0.

The V call is TRBV19, the J call TRBJ1-1, with no clear D. The CDR3 totals 12 residues. V shed 7 bases and J shed 3 bases, with 9 bases lying between them. Germline CDR1 is LNHDA and CDR2 is SQIVND (reference sequence). The CDR3 DNA sequence: TGTGCCAGTATTGGACTTTACACTGAAGCTTTCTTT. Residues: CASIGLYTEAFF.

The V call is TRBV28, the J call TRBJ2-5, with 9 positions matching TRBD2. The J segment lost 2 bases and the V segment lost 4 bases, leaving 5 bases of the junction unmatched. Germline V lookup: CDR1 MDHEN, CDR2 SYDVKM. This CDR3 comprises 15 residues. CDR3 sequence: CASSSPTSGQETQYF. CDR3 DNA sequence: TGTGCCAGCAGTTCCCCCACTAGCGGGCAAGAGACCCAGTACTTC.

The gene calls are TRBV4-1 and TRBJ2-6; 8 nucleotides align to TRBD1. This CDR3 has 18 residues. Germline V gene lookup returns CDR1 MGHRA and CDR2 YSYEKL. After removal of 2 bases from V and 0 bases from J, the junction contained 6 bases not matched to a gene. This CDR3 is CASSQQGTGDSGANVLTF. In DNA, the CDR3 is TGCGCCAGCAGCCAACAGGGGACAGGAGACTCTGGGGCCAACGTCCTGACTTTC.

The CDR3 DNA reads as TGTGCCAGCAGAAAATCCGGGACTGGCAACACAGATACGCAGTATTTT. Its protein is CASRKSGTGNTDTQYF. The V and J genes are TRBV14 and TRBJ2-3; maybe TRBD2 (6 bases). The germline V gene has CDR1 SGHDN and CDR2 FVKESK. This CDR3 is built from 16 residues. The V end lost 6 bases, the J end lost 2 bases, and 18 bases lay between the germline ends.

The chain has TRBV3-1 (or the pseudogene TRBV3-2) and TRBJ2-7; 8 bases fit TRBD1. V trimming: 5 bases; J trimming: 4 bases; junction bases outside the gene matches: 7. The CDR3 has 14 residues. Looked up from germline, CDR1 is LGHDT and CDR2 is YNNKEL (reference sequence). CDR3 loop: CASSVSTGVYEQYF. CDR3 nucleotide sequence: TGTGCCAGCAGCGTATCGACAGGGGTTTACGAGCAGTACTTC.

The genes are TRBV5-1 and TRBJ1-2; a possible D gene is TRBD1 (5 bases). CDR3 length equals 15 residues. Germline V CDR1 and CDR2: SGHRS, YFSETQ. V lost 0 bases to trimming and J lost 4 bases, with 13 bases between them. The CDR3: CASSLAGDGAYGYTF. The CDR3 region has the DNA TGCGCCAGCAGCTTGGCGGGGGATGGGGCCTATGGCTACACCTTC.

The chain carries TRBV4-1 and TRBJ1-3, with a weak D call TRBD1 (5 bases). Germline V gene data show CDR1 as MGHRA and CDR2 as YSYEKL. The CDR3 has 17 amino acids. Deletions cut 3 bases from V and 2 bases from J, with 17 bases between. CDR3 loop: CASSHQREGLTGNTIYF. The CDR3 DNA sequence: TGCGCCAGCAGCCACCAGAGGGAGGGGTTGACTGGAAACACCATATATTTT.

The V gene is TRBV29-1, the J gene TRBJ1-5; 9 positions agree with TRBD1. Germline trimming cut 2 bases from V and 4 bases from J; bases unmatched to any gene: 9. The CDR3 sequence is 16 residues long. CDR1 SQVTM and CDR2 ANQGSEA come from the germline V gene. CDR3 sequence (DNA): TGCAGCGTTGAAATTGAGGGGACAGGGACTAATCAGCCCCAGCATTTT. This sequence encodes CSVEIEGTGTNQPQHF.

This clone has just one count. The J gene is TRBJ1-1, the V gene TRBV6-2 or TRBV6-3, with D unresolved. This CDR3 comprises 15 residues. Germline CDR1 reads MNHEY; CDR2 reads SVGEGT. The V end was cut by 4 bases, the J end by 0 bases, with 12 bases between. This chain's CDR3 is CASSSPARLNTEAFF. The DNA of the CDR3 is TGTGCCAGCAGTTCCCCGGCACGGCTGAACACTGAAGCTTTCTTT.

The chain carries TRBV11-2 and TRBJ2-7; the match to TRBD2 covers 8 bases. V dropped 3 bases and J dropped 4; count of bases not matched to a gene: 5. The CDR3 runs 14 residues. Germline V gene data show CDR1 as SGHAT and CDR2 as FQNNGV. The CDR3 loop is CASSFSGDTYEQYF. The CDR3 nucleotides are TGTGCCAGCAGCTTTAGCGGGGACACGTACGAGCAGTACTTC.

The CDR3 DNA is TGTGCCACCAGTGATTCTAAGGGCCCGATCACAGATACGCAGTATTTT. Translating gives CATSDSKGPITDTQYF. V gene TRBV24-1 combines with J gene TRBJ2-3; D unclear. Germline V CDR1 and CDR2: KGHDR, SFDVKD. Trimming took 2 bases from V and 2 from J, leaving 13 bases between them. The CDR3 has 16 residues.

This chain joins TRBV9 and TRBJ2-4; 9 positions match TRBD2. V trimming: 0 bases; J trimming: 6 bases; junction bases outside the gene matches: 7. Germline V gene data show CDR1 as SGDLS and CDR2 as YYNGEE. This CDR3 contains 16 residues. CDR3 sequence reads: CASSVGAGGPGNIQYF. CDR3 coding DNA: TGTGCCAGCAGCGTAGGGGCGGGAGGGCCAGGAAACATTCAGTACTTC. Together with reference TRBV9 and TRBJ2-4, the CDR3 gives the full variable domain: DSGVTQTPKHLITATGQRVTLRCSPRSGDLSVYWYQQSLDQGLQFLIQYYNGEERAKGNILERFSAQQFPDLHSELNLSSLELGDSALYFCASSVGAGGPGNIQYFGAGTRLSVL.

The gene calls are TRBV20-1 and TRBJ1-2; D remains ambiguous. Germline CDR1 is DFQATT and CDR2 is SNEGSKA (reference sequence). The CDR3 totals 16 residues. Trimming removed 3 bases at V and 0 bases at J, with 17 bases between. CDR3 sequence: CSASRATSSANYGYTF. Here the CDR3 DNA reads TGCAGTGCTAGTCGCGCTACCAGCTCTGCTAACTATGGCTACACCTTC.

The V gene is TRBV7-9, the J gene TRBJ2-3; TRBD2 aligns across 8 bases. From germline, CDR1 is SEHNR and CDR2 FQNEAQ (reference sequence). The length of the CDR3 is 16 residues. V gave up 3 bases and J gave up 1 base; unmatched junction bases: 6. The CDR3 sequence is CASSLRRREGTDTQYF. CDR3 bases: TGTGCCAGCAGCTTGAGGCGGCGGGAGGGCACAGATACGCAGTATTTT. The complete variable domain, with remaining parts taken from reference TRBV7-9 and TRBJ2-3, reads DTGVSQNPRHKITKRGQNVTFRCDPISEHNRLYWYRQTLGQGPEFLTYFQNEAQLEKSRLLSDRFSAERPKGSFSTLEIQRTEQGDSAMYLCASSLRRREGTDTQYFGPGTRLTVL.

The gene calls are TRBV19 and TRBJ2-3, with 11 bases identical to TRBD2. Germline lookup yields CDR1 LNHDA and CDR2 SQIVND (reference sequence). V was clipped by 5 bases and J by 3 bases; unmatched bases: 10. CDR3 length equals 17 residues. CDR3 DNA sequence: TGTGCCAGTAGTGTTCTTCGACTAGCGGGAAAGACAGATACGCAGTATTTT. Translating gives CASSVLRLAGKTDTQYF.

J is TRBJ2-1 and V is TRBV5-1, with TRBD2 identical over 9 bases. The CDR3 is 14 residues long. V trimming: 4 bases; J trimming: 5 bases; junction bases outside the gene matches: 4. From germline, CDR1 is SGHRS and CDR2 YFSETQ. CDR3 region: CASSQGTSNNEQFF. The CDR3 bases are TGCGCCAGCAGCCAGGGGACTAGCAACAATGAGCAGTTCTTC.